This T cell receptor beta chain comes out of a study of beta chain features in type 1 diabetes. This clone turned up a few times. The target antigen is unknown. cDNA synthesis used the whole RNA isolate, giving expressed TCRB sequences. Sequenced by immunoSEQ multiplex PCR; TCRdb stores in-frame clones only, minus some. The data contain nearly 700,000 clones, roughly 13% of them singletons. From germline, CDR1 is SNHLY and CDR2 FYNNEI. There are 15 residues in the CDR3. Trimming pared 1 base from V and 0 bases from J, leaving 4 bases between. Whole-study results and caveats: Across all four CD4+ subsets, people with type 1 diabetes showed modestly shorter TCRB CDR3s. HLA influence on TCRB rearrangement stayed unresolved here.

The sample was naive CD4+ T cells from blood. V gene TRBV2 combines with J gene TRBJ2-6; D is unresolved. The TCR originated in a man younger than 30 with type 1 diabetes. In nucleotides, the CDR3 is TGTGCCAGCAGTGAAGAGGGCTCTGGGGCCAACGTCCTGACTTTC. Translation: CASSEEGSGANVLTF.